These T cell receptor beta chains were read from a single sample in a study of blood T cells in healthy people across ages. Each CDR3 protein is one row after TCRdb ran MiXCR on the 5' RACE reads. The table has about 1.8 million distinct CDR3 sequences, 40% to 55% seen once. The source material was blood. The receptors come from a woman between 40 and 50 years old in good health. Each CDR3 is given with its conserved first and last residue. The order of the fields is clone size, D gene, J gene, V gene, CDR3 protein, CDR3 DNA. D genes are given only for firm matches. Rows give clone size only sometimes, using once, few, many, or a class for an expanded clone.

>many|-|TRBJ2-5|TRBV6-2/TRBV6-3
CAAQREFSAHQETQYF
TGTGCCGCACAAAGAGAGTTCTCGGCCCACCAAGAGACCCAGTACTTC
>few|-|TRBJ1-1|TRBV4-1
CASSRPTNTEAFF
TGCGCCAGCAGCCGACCGACGAACACTGAAGCTTTCTTT
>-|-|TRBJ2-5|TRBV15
CATSGDKGETQYF
TGTGCCACCAGCGGGGACAAAGGGGAGACCCAGTACTTC
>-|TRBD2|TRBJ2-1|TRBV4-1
CASSGGVEQFF
TGCGCCAGCAGCGGGGGGGTTGAGCAGTTCTTC
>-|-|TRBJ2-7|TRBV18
CASSPAPVGARSYEQYF
TGTGCCAGCTCACCAGCGCCCGTGGGGGCGCGTTCGTACGAGCAGTACTTC
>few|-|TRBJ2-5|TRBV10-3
CAISLRDSETQYF
TGTGCCATCAGCCTTAGGGATTCAGAGACCCAGTACTTC
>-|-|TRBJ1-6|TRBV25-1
CASSEFAGVTDSPLHF
TGTGCCAGCAGTGAATTCGCCGGGGTTACGGATTCACCCCTCCACTTT
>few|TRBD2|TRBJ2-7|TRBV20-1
CSARDAKPGLAFYEQYF
TGCAGTGCTAGAGATGCCAAACCGGGACTAGCGTTCTACGAGCAGTACTTC
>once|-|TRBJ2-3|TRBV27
CASSSGSIPPDTQYF
TGTGCCAGCAGTTCGGGTAGCATACCCCCAGATACGCAGTATTTT
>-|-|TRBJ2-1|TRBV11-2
CASSFRVRGDTSYNEQFF
TGTGCCAGCAGCTTCAGGGTTCGCGGGGACACCTCCTACAATGAGCAGTTCTTC
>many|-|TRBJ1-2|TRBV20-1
CSARGDNYGYTF
TGCAGTGCTAGGGGGGACAACTATGGCTACACCTTC
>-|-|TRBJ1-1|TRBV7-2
CASSLGGVMNTEAFF
TGTGCCAGCAGCTTAGGGGGGGTCATGAACACTGAAGCTTTCTTT
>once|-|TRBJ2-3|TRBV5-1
CASSLVVGSLTDTQYF
TGCGCCAGCAGCTTGGTTGTCGGGAGCCTCACAGATACGCAGTATTTT
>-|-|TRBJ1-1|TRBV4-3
CASSLSLRATEAFF
TGCGCCAGCAGCCTCAGCTTGCGGGCCACTGAAGCTTTCTTT
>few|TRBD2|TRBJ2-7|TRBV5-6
CASSRDYRTLYEQYF
TGTGCCAGCAGCAGGGACTATCGAACCTTGTACGAGCAGTACTTC
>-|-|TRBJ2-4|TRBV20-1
CSARDRGAGGKQYF
TGCAGTGCTAGAGATCGGGGGGCTGGAGGAAAGCAGTACTTC
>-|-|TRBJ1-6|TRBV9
CASSPGVQGTYNSPLHF
TGTGCCAGCAGCCCAGGGGTACAGGGAACCTATAATTCACCCCTCCACTTT
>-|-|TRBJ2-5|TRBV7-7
CASSLFGNQETQYF
TGTGCTAGCAGCTTGTTCGGAAACCAAGAGACCCAGTACTTC
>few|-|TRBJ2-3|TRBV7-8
CASSVWLSLATDTQYF
TGTGCCAGCAGTGTTTGGCTCTCTCTTGCGACAGATACGCAGTATTTT
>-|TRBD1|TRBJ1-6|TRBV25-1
CASSEFGSRGLGSPLHF
TGTGCCAGCAGTGAATTTGGGAGCAGGGGGCTAGGATCACCCCTCCACTTT
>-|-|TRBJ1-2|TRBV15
CATSSGYGYTF
TGTGCCACCAGCTCCGGCTATGGCTACACCTTC
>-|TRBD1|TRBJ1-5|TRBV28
CASSWDRMSNQPQHF
TGTGCCAGCAGTTGGGACAGGATGAGCAATCAGCCCCAGCATTTT
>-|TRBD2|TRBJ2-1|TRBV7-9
CASSFSAGNYNEQFF
TGTGCCAGCAGCTTCTCAGCGGGGAACTACAATGAGCAGTTCTTC
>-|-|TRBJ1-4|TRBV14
CASSRDGGEKLFF
TGTGCCAGCAGCCGGGACGGGGGTGAAAAACTGTTTTTT
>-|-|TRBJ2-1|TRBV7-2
CASSLELYERFF
TGTGCCAGCAGCTTAGAGCTCTATGAGCGGTTCTTC
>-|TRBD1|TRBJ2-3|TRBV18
CASSPKGQGTTDTQYF
TGTGCCAGCTCACCAAAGGGACAGGGCACCACAGATACGCAGTATTTT
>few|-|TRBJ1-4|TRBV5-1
CASSLGGAANEKLFF
TGTGCCAGCAGCTTAGGAGGGGCGGCTAATGAAAAACTGTTTTTT
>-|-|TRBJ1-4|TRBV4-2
CASSQVQEKEKLFF
TGTGCCAGCAGCCAAGTTCAAGAGAAGGAAAAACTGTTTTTT